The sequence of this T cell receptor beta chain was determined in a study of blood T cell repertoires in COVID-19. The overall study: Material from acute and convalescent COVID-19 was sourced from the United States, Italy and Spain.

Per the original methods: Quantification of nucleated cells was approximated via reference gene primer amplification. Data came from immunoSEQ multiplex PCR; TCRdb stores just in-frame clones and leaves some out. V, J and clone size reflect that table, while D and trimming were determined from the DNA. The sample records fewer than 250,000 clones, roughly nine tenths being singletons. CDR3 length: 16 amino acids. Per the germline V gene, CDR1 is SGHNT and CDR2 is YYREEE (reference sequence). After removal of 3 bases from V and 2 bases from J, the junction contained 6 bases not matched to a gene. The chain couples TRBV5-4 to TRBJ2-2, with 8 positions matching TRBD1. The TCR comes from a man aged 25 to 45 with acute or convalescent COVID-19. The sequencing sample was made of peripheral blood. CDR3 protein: CASSSGQEKNTGELFF. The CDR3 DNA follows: TGTGCCAGCAGCTCGGGACAGGAAAAAAACACCGGGGAGCTGTTTTTT.